Listed below are T cell receptor beta chains from one sample, sequenced in a study of blood T cell repertoires in COVID-19. TCRdb's table, derived via immunoSEQ multiplex PCR, lists solely in-frame clones and lacks some. The sample has over 250,000 clones; 85% to 90% are singletons. Material: peripheral blood. The receptors shown here come from a woman in her forties or fifties with COVID-19, enrolled during active disease. CDR3s leave out the opening cysteine and the closing phenylalanine or tryptophan. Each record gives: J gene, V gene, CDR3 protein.

j_call: TRBJ1-6
v_call: TRBV15
cdr3_aa: ATTGTGTVKNSPLH

j_call: TRBJ2-5
v_call: TRBV7-7
cdr3_aa: ASSLGSGGTGSRQY

j_call: TRBJ2-1
v_call: TRBV5-1
cdr3_aa: ASSLGEGGINEQF

j_call: TRBJ2-1
v_call: TRBV5-1
cdr3_aa: ASSLEGGLGNEQF

j_call: TRBJ2-3
v_call: TRBV27
cdr3_aa: ASSFRGPGTGVENTQY

j_call: TRBJ1-1
v_call: TRBV6-4
cdr3_aa: ASSAGQNTEAF

j_call: TRBJ2-2
v_call: TRBV6-4
cdr3_aa: ASSPDFARRTGELF

j_call: TRBJ2-3
v_call: TRBV5-5
cdr3_aa: ASSPTVGPTDTQY

j_call: TRBJ2-7
v_call: TRBV7-2
cdr3_aa: ASSSLIFRDEQY

j_call: TRBJ2-1
v_call: TRBV11-2
cdr3_aa: ASRSAGVEQF

j_call: TRBJ1-2
v_call: TRBV18
cdr3_aa: ASSPRARDRGDYGYT

j_call: TRBJ1-1
v_call: TRBV18
cdr3_aa: ASSSQGQEAF

j_call: TRBJ2-1
v_call: TRBV7-9
cdr3_aa: ASSSSKGLAKYEQF

j_call: TRBJ2-7
v_call: TRBV5-1
cdr3_aa: ASSSYSGTYEQY

j_call: TRBJ2-7
v_call: TRBV27
cdr3_aa: ATKAGLSYEQY

j_call: TRBJ2-3
v_call: TRBV10-1
cdr3_aa: ASSDLADTQY

j_call: TRBJ2-1
v_call: TRBV21-1
cdr3_aa: ASTPQEQF

j_call: TRBJ1-1
v_call: TRBV6-5
cdr3_aa: ASSYSVGQGTKAF

j_call: TRBJ2-7
v_call: TRBV19
cdr3_aa: ASSIGHAQY

j_call: TRBJ1-2
v_call: TRBV24-1
cdr3_aa: ATSDLNSNYGYT

j_call: TRBJ1-6
v_call: TRBV18
cdr3_aa: ASSPDFKPALH

j_call: TRBJ2-5
v_call: TRBV7-2
cdr3_aa: ASSLTRFQETQY

j_call: TRBJ2-7
v_call: TRBV5-4
cdr3_aa: ASSGGLNSYEQY

j_call: TRBJ2-7
v_call: TRBV19
cdr3_aa: ASRDRSYEQY

j_call: TRBJ1-1
v_call: TRBV10-1
cdr3_aa: ASTAGQANTEAF

j_call: TRBJ2-1
v_call: TRBV24-1
cdr3_aa: ATSDDRDRGAYEQF

j_call: TRBJ1-5
v_call: TRBV27
cdr3_aa: ASSKGANSNQPQH

j_call: TRBJ1-4
v_call: TRBV2
cdr3_aa: ASLEQGNEKLF

j_call: TRBJ2-7
v_call: TRBV29-1
cdr3_aa: SVEERQSYEQY

j_call: TRBJ2-1
v_call: TRBV11-2
cdr3_aa: ASSPRGSSYNEQF

j_call: TRBJ1-6
v_call: TRBV6-4
cdr3_aa: ASQDRANSPLH

j_call: TRBJ1-1
v_call: TRBV5-1
cdr3_aa: ASSLVLGARTEAF

j_call: TRBJ2-1
v_call: TRBV18
cdr3_aa: ASSPREAINNEQF

j_call: TRBJ1-4
v_call: TRBV15
cdr3_aa: ATSRGRQSHNEKLF

j_call: TRBJ1-4
v_call: TRBV18
cdr3_aa: ASSNQRDIGEKLF

j_call: TRBJ2-1
v_call: TRBV7-2
cdr3_aa: ASSLDGTYNEQF

j_call: TRBJ2-3
v_call: TRBV23-1
cdr3_aa: ASSQSWREGQDTQY

j_call: TRBJ1-4
v_call: TRBV7-9
cdr3_aa: ASSLDKGVGKLF

j_call: TRBJ2-5
v_call: TRBV10-1
cdr3_aa: ASTLIWTSPQETQY

j_call: TRBJ2-3
v_call: TRBV6-1
cdr3_aa: ASSDPGTGVGDTQY

j_call: TRBJ1-6
v_call: TRBV4-3
cdr3_aa: ASSLGGLHSPLH

j_call: TRBJ1-2
v_call: TRBV5-5
cdr3_aa: ASSSPWGDDGYGYT

j_call: TRBJ2-7
v_call: TRBV3-1/TRBV3-2
cdr3_aa: ASSHHPGQGNHEQY

j_call: TRBJ2-5
v_call: TRBV29-1
cdr3_aa: SFQGGRAVKTQY

j_call: TRBJ2-7
v_call: TRBV7-9
cdr3_aa: ASSQTLRDRVYEQY

j_call: TRBJ1-2
v_call: TRBV30
cdr3_aa: AWSPTGDYGYT

j_call: TRBJ1-2
v_call: TRBV29-1
cdr3_aa: SVEDPGVGTGYT

j_call: TRBJ2-7
v_call: TRBV10-3
cdr3_aa: AISEQASYEQY